These 32 T cell receptor beta chains share one sample of origin, sequenced in a study of neoadjuvant anti-PD-1 for oral cavity cancer. Clones were read by immunoSEQ multiplex PCR, and TCRdb kept only the in-frame ones, dropping some. The sample shows tens of thousands of clones, under 85% of them seen only once. Material: PBMCs, obtained before nivolumab (anti-PD-1) treatment. These receptors all come from a person aged 35-79 years with oral cavity squamous cell carcinoma.

The sample holds a few counts of this clone. The gene calls are TRBV7-2 and TRBJ2-5; D may match TRBD1 or TRBD2 (6 bases each). The V end was cut by 8 bases, the J end by 8 bases, with 18 bases between. The CDR3 has 13 residues. Germline lookup yields CDR1 SGHTA and CDR2 FQGNSA. The CDR3 DNA is TGTGCCAGCTCGTCGGCGGGACAAACCACCCAGTACTTC. It codes for CASSSAGQTTQYF.

V gene TRBV6-5 combines with J gene TRBJ1-1; TRBD1 matches at 9 bases. The CDR3 runs 14 residues. Germline-derived CDR1 and CDR2 are MNHEY and SVGAGI. Germline trimming cut 6 bases from V and 1 base from J; bases unmatched to any gene: 3. CDR3 nucleotides: TGTGCCAGCAGGGGACAGGGCAAGAACACTGAAGCTTTCTTT. This translates into CASRGQGKNTEAFF.

This chain links TRBV7-3 with TRBJ2-3; 10 bases match TRBD2. Trimming cost V 1 base and J 3 bases; bases outside gene matches: 1. The CDR3 spans 15 residues. The germline V gene encodes CDR1 SGHTA and CDR2 FQGTGA. This chain's CDR3 is CASSLIAGGTDTQYF. For the CDR3, the DNA is TGTGCCAGCAGCTTAATAGCGGGAGGAACAGATACGCAGTATTTT.

This rearrangement joins TRBV5-5 to TRBJ1-1; D gene unclear. This CDR3 spans 14 amino acids. V was pared by 1 base and J by 0 bases, with 7 bases between. The germline V gene encodes CDR1 SGHKS and CDR2 YYEKEE (reference sequence). CDR3 in amino acids: CASSLRALNTEAFF. The DNA of the CDR3 is TGTGCCAGCAGCTTGCGAGCCCTGAACACTGAAGCTTTCTTT.

The gene calls are TRBV27 and TRBJ1-2, with 8 bases fitting TRBD1. Germline CDR1 is MNHEY and CDR2 is SMNVEV (reference sequence). This CDR3 is 13 amino acids long. The J segment lost 6 bases and the V segment lost 3 bases, leaving 3 bases of the junction unmatched. CDR3 in amino acids: CASSFLTGDGYTF. CDR3 in DNA: TGTGCCAGCAGTTTCCTGACAGGGGATGGCTACACCTTC.

As regards this clone: The same CDR3 arises from other DNA sequences in this sample as well. The rearrangement uses TRBV6-1 and TRBJ1-5; a possible D gene is TRBD1 (5 bases). The CDR3 covers 14 residues. Trimming left V 3 bases short and J 0 bases short, with 6 bases between. Looked up from germline, CDR1 is MNHNS and CDR2 is SASEGT. The CDR3 sequence is CASSERGSNQPQHF. The CDR3 DNA reads TGTGCCAGCAGTGAGAGGGGTAGCAATCAGCCCCAGCATTTT.

V and J are TRBV6-4 and TRBJ2-2; D is unclear. Germline loops: CDR1 MRHNA, CDR2 SNTAGT. This CDR3 comprises 13 residues. V was shortened by 5 bases and J by 4 bases, with 8 bases between the two germline ends. CDR3: CASSFGPTGELFF. In DNA, the CDR3 is TGTGCCAGCAGTTTTGGACCCACCGGGGAGCTGTTTTTT.

The chain recombines TRBV28 with TRBJ1-2, with TRBD1 matching 8 bases. Germline V gene sequence: CDR1 MDHEN, CDR2 SYDVKM. The trim removed 5 bases at V and 1 base at J, leaving 9 bases unmatched. The CDR3 spans 16 residues. CDR3 in DNA: TGTGCCAGCAGTCCCTCAGGACAGGGATTTAACTATGGCTACACCTTC. Translating gives CASSPSGQGFNYGYTF.

The chain is built from TRBV7-2 and TRBJ2-2; D remains unclear. Germline V lookup: CDR1 SGHTA, CDR2 FQGNSA. V lost 1 base, J lost 5 bases, and 5 bases lay in between. This CDR3 is built from 13 residues. The CDR3 spells CASSLDVTGELFF. The CDR3 coding sequence is TGTGCCAGCAGCTTAGATGTAACCGGGGAGCTGTTTTTT. The full variable domain, its missing parts supplied by reference TRBV7-2 and TRBJ2-2, is GAGVSQSPSNKVTEKGKDVELRCDPISGHTALYWYRQSLGQGLEFLIYFQGNSAPDKSGLPSDRFSAERTGGSVSTLTIQRTQQEDSAVYLCASSLDVTGELFFGEGSRLTVL.

The chain uses TRBV7-9 and TRBJ1-5, with D possibly matching TRBD1 (5 bases). This CDR3 has 14 residues. Germline CDR1 and CDR2: SEHNR and FQNEAQ (reference sequence). With 5 bases removed from V and 5 bases from J, the gap between germline ends came to 13 bases. CDR3 DNA sequence: TGTGCCAGCAGCCCTCATGGAGGGGATCAGCCCCAGCATTTT. Translation gives CASSPHGGDQPQHF.

V is TRBV7-8 and J is TRBJ2-7; possible D gene TRBD2, 6 bases. V lost 5 bases and J 0 bases, leaving 14 bases between the germline ends. The CDR3 runs 15 residues. The V gene's germline CDR1 is SGHVS and CDR2 FQNEAQ. The CDR3 nucleotides are TGTGCCAGCAGCGGCGGGGCGGTCAGCTCCTACGAGCAGTACTTC. This sequence encodes CASSGGAVSSYEQYF.

The chain carries TRBV7-2 and TRBJ1-1, with D uncertain. There are 13 residues in the CDR3. Trimming left V 6 bases short and J 1 base short, with 9 bases between. Germline V CDR1 and CDR2: SGHTA, FQGNSA. The CDR3, as DNA: TGTGCCAGCAGAAAGGCGTCGAACACTGAAGCTTTCTTT. It specifies CASRKASNTEAFF.

The gene calls are TRBV19 and TRBJ2-6; maybe TRBD2 (6 bases). V shed 2 bases and J shed 4 bases, with 9 bases lying between them. The germline V gene has CDR1 LNHDA and CDR2 SQIVND (reference sequence). CDR3 length: 15 amino acids. The CDR3 DNA is TGTGCCAGTAGTATACGCGGGGTCGGGGCCAACGTCCTGACTTTC. This sequence encodes CASSIRGVGANVLTF.

This sequence joins TRBV5-8 and TRBJ2-3; D may be TRBD2 (5 bases). Trimming shortened V by 4 bases and J by 3 bases, and 12 bases separated the two germline ends. From germline, CDR1 is SGHTS and CDR2 YDEGEE. This CDR3 comprises 14 residues. CDR3 region: CASSALSGTDTQYF. The CDR3 nucleotides read TGTGCCAGCAGCGCCCTATCGGGGACAGATACGCAGTATTTT.

This rearrangement joins TRBV18 to TRBJ2-1; 8 nucleotides agree with TRBD2. After removal of 5 bases from V and 6 bases from J, the junction contained 9 bases not matched to a gene. This CDR3 is built from 15 residues. Germline V gives CDR1 KGHSH, CDR2 LQKENI. Here the CDR3 reads CASSSGTRVGNEQFF. The CDR3 region has the DNA TGTGCCAGCTCATCCGGGACTAGGGTTGGCAATGAGCAGTTCTTC.

This clone was detected ten times or more. This rearrangement joins TRBV2 to TRBJ1-2, with TRBD1 matching over 7 bases. The CDR3 loop spans 16 amino acids. Germline assignment: CDR1 SNHLY and CDR2 FYNNEI. V shed 6 bases, J shed 4 bases, and the junction held 14 bases outside the gene matches. The CDR3 DNA sequence: TGTGCCAGCAGAAACGAAAGACAGGGATTGAGCTATGGCTACACCTTC. Amino acids: CASRNERQGLSYGYTF.

The rearrangement links TRBV27 to TRBJ1-2; D is possibly TRBD1 (6 bases). This CDR3 spans 17 amino acids. The V gene's germline CDR1 is MNHEY and CDR2 SMNVEV (reference sequence). Trimming took 5 bases from V and 1 from J, leaving 20 bases between them. The CDR3 coding sequence is TGTGCCAGCAGTCTCCGACAGGCGTCTCCTCTTAACTATGGCTACACCTTC. Translating it yields CASSLRQASPLNYGYTF.

This rearrangement joins TRBV28 to TRBJ1-1; 7 nucleotides align to TRBD1. There are 15 residues in the CDR3. The germline CDR1 and CDR2 sequences are MDHEN and SYDVKM. V lost 3 bases and J lost 0; bases outside the gene matches: 4. The chain's CDR3 is CASSFMDRLNTEAFF. In nucleotides, the CDR3 is TGTGCCAGCAGTTTTATGGACAGGTTGAACACTGAAGCTTTCTTT.

The chain couples TRBV30 to TRBJ2-5; TRBD2 aligns across 13 bases. Trimming removed 0 bases from V and 4 bases from J; junction bases left unmatched: 5. There are 16 residues in the CDR3. Germline V gene sequence: CDR1 GTSNPN, CDR2 SVGIG (reference sequence). The CDR3 DNA is TGTGCCTGGAGTGTACCCACTAGCGGGAGGGGAGAGACCCAGTACTTC. It specifies CAWSVPTSGRGETQYF.

V usage is TRBV5-1 and J usage is TRBJ2-7; 9 bases are shared with TRBD1. The CDR3 is made up of 14 amino acids. V lost 3 bases to trimming and J lost 1 base; unmatched junction nucleotides: 2. CDR1 SGHRS and CDR2 YFSETQ come from the germline V gene. The CDR3 DNA sequence: TGCGCCAGCAGCTATGGGACAGGGTCCTACGAGCAGTACTTC. Translated: CASSYGTGSYEQYF.

Turning to this clone: The same CDR3 can be traced to other DNA sequences in this sample. The chain uses TRBV11-2 and TRBJ1-4; the D is unclear. Germline V CDR1 and CDR2: SGHAT, FQNNGV. This CDR3 has 14 amino acids. The V end lost 1 base, the J end lost 0 bases, and 3 bases lay between the germline ends. The CDR3 sequence: CASSLAATNEKLFF. CDR3 nucleotide sequence: TGTGCCAGCAGCTTAGCTGCAACTAATGAAAAACTGTTTTTT.

By proportion, this clone is medium-sized. The chain recombines TRBV6-1 with TRBJ2-2; 11 bases fit TRBD2. The germline gives CDR1 MNHNS, CDR2 SASEGT. The CDR3 is 16 amino acids. Trimming at V came to 2 bases and at J to 7 bases, leaving 6 bases not matched to a gene. The chain's CDR3 is CASSERLAGGLGELFF. CDR3 nucleotides: TGTGCCAGCAGTGAAAGGCTAGCGGGGGGCCTCGGGGAGCTGTTTTTT.

V is TRBV4-2 and J is TRBJ2-1; 9 positions match TRBD1. V dropped 1 base and J dropped 3; count of bases not matched to a gene: 4. This CDR3 has 16 amino acids. Germline V gene data show CDR1 as LGHNA and CDR2 as YNFKEQ. As DNA, the CDR3 is TGTGCCAGCAGCCAAGTGACAGGGGGAAGCTACAATGAGCAGTTCTTC. The encoded protein is CASSQVTGGSYNEQFF.

Worth noting for this clone: The DNA is left out, because the CDR3 cannot be placed on it with certainty; the CDR3 is given as TCRdb lists it. V is TRBV19 and J is TRBJ1-3. The CDR3 has 14 residues if both end residues are counted. Germline V lookup: CDR1 LNHDA, CDR2 SQIVND (reference sequence). CDR3 region: CASILAGSGNTIYF.

The chain recombines TRBV6-1 with TRBJ1-6; no clear D. Germline assignment: CDR1 MNHNS and CDR2 SASEGT. The V end lost 3 bases, the J end lost 5 bases, and 8 bases lay between the germline ends. This CDR3 is 14 amino acids long. The CDR3 DNA sequence: TGTGCCAGCAGTGACTACAGAAATAATTCACCCCTCCACTTT. Residues: CASSDYRNNSPLHF.

The V gene is TRBV2, the J gene TRBJ2-2; tentatively, D is TRBD2 (6 bases). This CDR3 contains 13 residues. Trimming left V 4 bases short and J 4 bases short, with 7 bases between. The germline V gene has CDR1 SNHLY and CDR2 FYNNEI. The CDR3 DNA is TGTGCCAGCAGTGTGGGGGGCACCGGGGAGCTGTTTTTT. Residues: CASSVGGTGELFF.

This chain connects TRBV29-1 to TRBJ2-1; D assignment may be TRBD1 or TRBD2 (6 bases each). Trimming removed 6 bases from V and 7 bases from J, with 13 bases in between. The germline CDR1 and CDR2 sequences are SQVTM and ANQGSEA. The CDR3 spans 12 residues. In nucleotides, the CDR3 is TGCAGCGTCGGTTTAGGGGGGAATGAGCAGTTCTTC. Amino acid sequence: CSVGLGGNEQFF.

This clone is a singleton in its sample. V gene TRBV5-8 combines with J gene TRBJ2-1; TRBD2 matches at 8 bases. CDR1 and CDR2 from the germline V gene are SGHTS and YDEGEE. The CDR3 is 15 amino acids. V shed 2 bases and J 3 bases; nucleotides not matched to a gene: 4. CDR3 DNA sequence: TGTGCCAGCAGCTTCGGCGGGAGGAACTACAATGAGCAGTTCTTC. Encoded protein: CASSFGGRNYNEQFF.

CDR3 bases: TGTGCCAGCAGTTTAACAGGGGACTATGGCTACACCTTC. Translating it yields CASSLTGDYGYTF. The V gene is TRBV6-5, the J gene TRBJ1-2; TRBD1 matches 7 bases. V trimming: 4 bases; J trimming: 3 bases; junction bases outside the gene matches: 2. Germline CDR1 is MNHEY and CDR2 is SVGAGI. The CDR3 consists of 13 residues.

The chain joins TRBV12-5 to TRBJ2-7; 8 nucleotides line up with TRBD1. CDR3 size: 15 residues. V dropped 2 bases and J dropped 1; count of bases not matched to a gene: 4. Germline values: CDR1 LGHNT, CDR2 FRNRAP. CDR3 amino acids: CASGLNRGFSYEQYF. CDR3 DNA: TGTGCTAGTGGTTTGAACAGGGGGTTTTCCTACGAGCAGTACTTC.

V usage is TRBV19 and J usage is TRBJ1-4, with D tentatively TRBD1 (6 bases). Per germline, CDR1 LNHDA and CDR2 SQIVND (reference sequence). This CDR3 is 13 amino acids long. The V gene lost 5 bases and the J gene lost 6 bases, with 10 bases spanning the gap. This chain's CDR3 is CASSANRDEKLFF. The CDR3 region has the DNA TGTGCCAGTAGTGCCAACAGGGATGAAAAACTGTTTTTT. Full variable domain (remainder filled in from reference TRBV19 and TRBJ1-4): DGGITQSPKYLFRKEGQNVTLSCEQNLNHDAMYWYRQDPGQGLRLIYYSQIVNDFQKGDIAEGYSVSREKKESFPLTVTSAQKNPTAFYLCASSANRDEKLFFGSGTQLSVL.

V is TRBV6-1 and J is TRBJ2-6; D ambiguous. V lost 3 bases to trimming and J lost 0 bases, with 12 bases between them. The CDR3 spans 17 residues. Germline V lookup: CDR1 MNHNS, CDR2 SASEGT. For the CDR3, the DNA is TGTGCCAGCAGTGATTTGCCGGGTTCCTCTGGGGCCAACGTCCTGACTTTC. Its protein is CASSDLPGSSGANVLTF.